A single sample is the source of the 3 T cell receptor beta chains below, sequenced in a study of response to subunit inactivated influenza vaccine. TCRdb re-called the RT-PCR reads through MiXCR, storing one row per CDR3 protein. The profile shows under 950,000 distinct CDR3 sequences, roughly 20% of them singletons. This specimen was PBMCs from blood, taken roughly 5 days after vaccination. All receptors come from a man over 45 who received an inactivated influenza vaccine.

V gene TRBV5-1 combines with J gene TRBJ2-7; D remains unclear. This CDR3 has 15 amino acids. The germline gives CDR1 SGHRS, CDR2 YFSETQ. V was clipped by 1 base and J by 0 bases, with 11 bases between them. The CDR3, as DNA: TGCGCCAGCAGCTTGTCGGCCGAGGCCTCCTACGAGCAGTACTTC. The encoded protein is CASSLSAEASYEQYF.

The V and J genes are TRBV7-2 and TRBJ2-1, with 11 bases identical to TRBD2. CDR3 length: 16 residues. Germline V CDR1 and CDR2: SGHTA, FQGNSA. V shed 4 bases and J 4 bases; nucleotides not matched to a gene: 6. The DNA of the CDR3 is TGTGCCAGCAGCTCCCTCGGGACTAGCGGTTACAATGAGCAGTTCTTC. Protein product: CASSSLGTSGYNEQFF.

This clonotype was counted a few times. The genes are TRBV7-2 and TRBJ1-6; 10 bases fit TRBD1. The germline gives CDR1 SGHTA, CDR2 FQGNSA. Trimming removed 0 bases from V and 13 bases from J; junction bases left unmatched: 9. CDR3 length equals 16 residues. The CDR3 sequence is CASSLASGTGASPLHF. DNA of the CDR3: TGTGCCAGCAGCTTAGCGTCGGGGACAGGGGCGTCGCCCCTCCACTTT.